The 2 T cell receptor beta chains below were found in one sample sequenced in a study of T cell changes during pregnancy in multiple sclerosis. Clones were read by immunoSEQ multiplex PCR, and TCRdb kept only the in-frame ones, dropping some. The table records 90,000 to 120,000 clones, approximately 89% of them present only once. This sample comprised peripheral blood, obtained after pregnancy. The receptors stem from a female donor with multiple sclerosis, enrolled in a pregnancy study.

The chain couples TRBV6-1 to TRBJ1-3; D is unclear. Trimming removed 5 bases at V and 2 bases at J, with 10 bases between. CDR3 length: 14 residues. Germline lookup yields CDR1 MNHNS and CDR2 SASEGT. The CDR3 sequence: CASSILRTGNTIYF. CDR3 bases: TGTGCCAGCAGTATCTTGAGGACTGGAAACACCATATATTTT.

V is TRBV9 and J is TRBJ2-7, with 7 positions matching TRBD1. The CDR3 extends over 16 amino acids. The V gene's germline CDR1 is SGDLS and CDR2 YYNGEE. V was clipped by 3 bases and J by 4 bases; unmatched bases: 13. The CDR3 here is CASSGEQQGKLYEQYF. The CDR3 bases are TGTGCCAGCAGCGGGGAACAACAGGGGAAGCTTTACGAGCAGTACTTC. Filled out from reference TRBV9 and TRBJ2-7, the complete variable domain reads DSGVTQTPKHLITATGQRVTLRCSPRSGDLSVYWYQQSLDQGLQFLIQYYNGEERAKGNILERFSAQQFPDLHSELNLSSLELGDSALYFCASSGEQQGKLYEQYFGPGTRLTVT.